The 13 T cell receptor beta chains reported below all come from one sample, sequenced in a study of blood T cell repertoires in COVID-19 (dated by TCRdb to about 2020). Library generation was performed with the immunoSEQ multiplex PCR assay. TCRdb provides this immuneACCESS table in a form limited to in-frame rearrangements. Some clones are lacking; in checked studies, under half of them reflect an unresolved V gene, and why the rest are absent is not known. Within this sample are under 250,000 clones, with 83% of them counted one time only. The top ten clonotypes cover more than 8% of the sample. The sequenced material came from peripheral blood. These receptors all come from a woman in her 50s with acute or convalescent COVID-19.

V is TRBV11-2 and J is TRBJ1-1; D is unclear. Germline CDR1 SGHAT, CDR2 FQNNGV. This CDR3 region has 13 residues. V was cut by 1 base and J by 5 bases, with 8 bases left in between. CDR3 sequence reads: CASSLVENTEAFF. The CDR3 DNA follows: TGTGCCAGCAGCTTAGTAGAGAATACTGAAGCTTTCTTT.

J is TRBJ2-3 and V is TRBV7-3, with TRBD2 identical over 12 bases. The trim removed 5 bases at V and 8 bases at J, leaving 5 bases unmatched. The CDR3 spans 14 residues. Germline lookup yields CDR1 SGHTA and CDR2 FQGTGA. CDR3 region: CASSMWTSGTTQYF. CDR3 bases: TGTGCCAGCAGCATGTGGACTAGCGGGACTACGCAGTATTTT.

The V call is TRBV19, the J call TRBJ1-1; no clear D gene. This CDR3 spans 15 amino acids. Germline assignment: CDR1 LNHDA and CDR2 SQIVND (reference sequence). V lost 6 bases, J lost 4 bases, and 18 bases lay in between. The CDR3 loop reads CASREGGFTSTEAFF. The CDR3 DNA sequence: TGTGCCAGTAGAGAGGGTGGGTTTACAAGCACTGAAGCTTTCTTT.

The rearrangement uses TRBV7-9 and TRBJ2-5; TRBD2 aligns across 11 bases. After removal of 9 bases from V and 5 bases from J, the junction contained 11 bases not matched to a gene. The CDR3 loop spans 15 amino acids. The germline V gene encodes CDR1 SEHNR and CDR2 FQNEAQ (reference sequence). The CDR3: CASSYGASGRETQYF. CDR3 sequence (DNA): TGTGCCAGTTCCTACGGGGCTAGCGGGAGGGAGACCCAGTACTTC.

The rearrangement joins TRBV28 to TRBJ1-4; 10 positions agree with TRBD1. The CDR3 contains 16 residues. J lost 6 bases, V lost 6 bases, and 10 bases had no gene match. Germline V CDR1 and CDR2: MDHEN, SYDVKM. In nucleotides, the CDR3 is TGTGCCAGCAGGGCCCGACAGGGGGCTGGGGATGAAAAACTGTTTTTT. It codes for CASRARQGAGDEKLFF.

The rearrangement links TRBV5-5 to TRBJ2-2; a possible D gene is TRBD2 (6 bases). The CDR3 is made up of 16 amino acids. V was pared by 4 bases and J by 5 bases, with 18 bases between. The germline CDR1 and CDR2 sequences are SGHKS and YYEKEE (reference sequence). CDR3 residues: CASSRGGPPTTGELFF. The CDR3 region has the DNA TGTGCCAGCAGCCGAGGAGGGCCCCCGACGACCGGGGAGCTGTTTTTT.

This sequence joins TRBV4-2 and TRBJ2-1; 7 nucleotides match TRBD2. The V gene end was trimmed by 0 bases and the J gene end by 8 bases; junction bases not matched to a gene: 13. This CDR3 is built from 17 residues. Germline V lookup: CDR1 LGHNA, CDR2 YNFKEQ. DNA of the CDR3: TGTGCCAGCAGCCAAGAACGGGGGGAGGGCCGCAGAGATGAGCAGTTCTTC. Translating gives CASSQERGEGRRDEQFF.

The chain employs TRBV30 and TRBJ1-2; 7 bases align to TRBD1. The J segment lost 7 bases and the V segment lost 4 bases, leaving 9 bases of the junction unmatched. This CDR3 has 13 residues. The germline gives CDR1 GTSNPN, CDR2 SVGIG (reference sequence). As DNA, the CDR3 is TGTGCCTGGATGAACAGGGGATTAAGTGGCTACACCTTC. Protein product: CAWMNRGLSGYTF.

The chain has TRBV24-1 and TRBJ2-3, with a weak D call TRBD1 (5 bases). The germline V gene has CDR1 KGHDR and CDR2 SFDVKD. Trimming shortened V by 5 bases and J by 4 bases, and 15 bases separated the two germline ends. CDR3 size: 15 residues. The DNA of the CDR3 is TGTGCCACCAGTGCGTCTGACAGTAACGCAGATACGCAGTATTTT. It yields the protein CATSASDSNADTQYF.

The CDR3 DNA sequence: TGTGCCAGCAGCTCGGGACTAGCGGGGATCTACGAGCAGTACTTC. Encoded protein: CASSSGLAGIYEQYF. The rearrangement links TRBV7-6 to TRBJ2-7; 13 positions agree with TRBD2. Germline-derived CDR1 and CDR2 are SGHVS and FNYEAQ. This CDR3 has 15 residues. V was pared by 4 bases and J by 3 bases, with 3 bases of the junction left unmatched.

The CDR3: CASSPLDQGDEQYF. The CDR3, as DNA: TGTGCCAGCAGCCCCTTAGACCAGGGGGACGAGCAGTACTTC. The chain uses TRBV3-1 (or the pseudogene TRBV3-2) and TRBJ2-7; 7 bases map to TRBD1. V trimming: 4 bases; J trimming: 5 bases; junction bases outside the gene matches: 8. The CDR3 runs 14 residues. CDR1 is LGHDT, CDR2 YNNKEL, per germline (reference sequence).

The V and J genes are TRBV2 and TRBJ1-1; D is unresolved. Trimming removed 8 bases from V and 1 base from J, with 11 bases in between. Germline lookup yields CDR1 SNHLY and CDR2 FYNNEI. The CDR3 extends over 13 amino acids. In nucleotides, the CDR3 is TGTGCCAGCGGACTTTCCAGGAACACTGAAGCTTTCTTT. Translation gives CASGLSRNTEAFF.

This clone was seen more than once but under ten times. The V and J genes are TRBV14 and TRBJ2-1, with D possibly TRBD2 on 6 matching bases. CDR1 and CDR2 (germline): SGHDN, FVKESK. This CDR3 has 15 amino acids. V dropped 2 bases and J dropped 7 bases, with 15 bases sitting between them. The CDR3 nucleotides read TGTGCCAGCAGCCAACAAGGGACTTCCGGAAATGAGCAGTTCTTC. It is translated as CASSQQGTSGNEQFF. Full variable domain (remainder filled in from reference TRBV14 and TRBJ2-1): EAGVTQFPSHSVIEKGQTVTLRCDPISGHDNLYWYRRVMGKEIKFLLHFVKESKQDESGMPNNRFLAERTGGTYSTLKVQPAELEDSGVYFCASSQQGTSGNEQFFGPGTRLTVL.